One and the same sample provided the 20 T cell receptor beta chains below, sequenced in a study of blood T cell repertoires in COVID-19 (dated by TCRdb to about 2020). The method behind the library was the immunoSEQ multiplex PCR assay. The clones in this table, taken by TCRdb from immuneACCESS, are in-frame only. Not every clone is retained; where verified, under half of the shortfall comes from an unresolved V gene, and the cause of the rest is unknown. The sample table shows 140,000 to 150,000 clones, and around 85% are seen once. Clones ranked in the top ten supply about 3% of the sample. Input material: peripheral blood. All receptors derive from a woman aged 40 to 50 with active or convalescent COVID-19.

The genes are TRBV2 and TRBJ2-4; D unclear. Germline V gene lookup returns CDR1 SNHLY and CDR2 FYNNEI. V was pared by 0 bases and J by 0 bases, with 12 bases between. This CDR3 contains 17 residues. In nucleotides, the CDR3 is TGTGCCAGCAGTGAAGCTCCCGGTCGGGTAGCCAAAAACATTCAGTACTTC. Protein sequence: CASSEAPGRVAKNIQYF. Filled out from reference TRBV2 and TRBJ2-4, the complete variable domain reads EPEVTQTPSHQVTQMGQEVILRCVPISNHLYFYWYRQILGQKVEFLVSFYNNEISEKSEIFDDQFSVERPDGSNFTLKIRSTKLEDSAMYFCASSEAPGRVAKNIQYFGAGTRLSVL.

About this clone itself: This same CDR3 is encoded by further DNA sequences in the sample. The chain is built from TRBV18 and TRBJ2-3, with unresolved D. The CDR3 is made up of 13 amino acids. V gave up 3 bases and J gave up 1 base, with 5 bases separating them. The germline V gene has CDR1 KGHSH and CDR2 LQKENI. CDR3: CASSPRGTDTQYF. The CDR3 DNA reads TGTGCCAGCTCACCCCGGGGCACAGATACGCAGTATTTT.

This clone was observed a handful of times. This chain connects TRBV30 to TRBJ2-2, with TRBD1 matching over 7 bases. The V gene's germline CDR1 is GTSNPN and CDR2 SVGIG (reference sequence). The CDR3 sequence is 14 residues long. Trimming cost V 4 bases and J 3 bases; bases outside gene matches: 5. CDR3 sequence: CAWTAQGYTGELFF. In DNA, the CDR3 is TGTGCCTGGACGGCACAGGGGTACACCGGGGAGCTGTTTTTT.

This chain links TRBV6-1 with TRBJ1-1; a possible D gene is TRBD1 (6 bases). The V and J ends lost 6 bases and 1 base respectively, with 15 bases between them. CDR3 length: 15 residues. CDR1 and CDR2 from the germline V gene are MNHNS and SASEGT. CDR3 bases: TGTGCCAGCAGAAGATCCGGGACACCGAACACTGAAGCTTTCTTT. Protein product: CASRRSGTPNTEAFF.

The chain is built from TRBV10-3 and TRBJ1-5; 9 bases match TRBD1. The CDR3 sequence is 19 residues long. In germline, CDR1 is ENHRY, CDR2 SYGVKD. V trimming: 2 bases; J trimming: 8 bases; junction bases outside the gene matches: 19. In nucleotides, the CDR3 is TGTGCCATCAGTGAGGCCCCCGGGACAGGGTATGTTTTGCCAAAGCCCCAGCATTTT. It codes for CAISEAPGTGYVLPKPQHF.

The chain carries TRBV7-9 and TRBJ2-7; TRBD1 agrees at 9 bases. CDR1 SEHNR and CDR2 FQNEAQ come from the germline V gene (reference sequence). V lost 4 bases, J lost 6 bases, and 7 bases stayed unmatched. This CDR3 comprises 14 residues. CDR3 region: CASSSAGQGVEQYF. Written as DNA, the CDR3 is TGTGCCAGCAGCTCCGCGGGACAGGGAGTCGAGCAGTACTTC.

The chain couples TRBV2 to TRBJ1-2; D remains ambiguous. The CDR3 runs to 14 residues. Germline V CDR1 and CDR2: SNHLY, FYNNEI. Trimming shortened V by 7 bases and J by 8 bases, and 20 bases separated the two germline ends. This chain's CDR3 is CASNKAAYEGGYTF. In DNA, the CDR3 is TGTGCCAGCAATAAGGCAGCGTACGAGGGCGGCTACACCTTC.

The chain links TRBV24-1 to TRBJ2-1; TRBD2 matches 11 bases. Germline loops: CDR1 KGHDR, CDR2 SFDVKD. The V gene end was trimmed by 9 bases and the J gene end by 9 bases; junction bases not matched to a gene: 15. The CDR3 runs 16 residues. The CDR3 bases are TGTGCCACCCAAGCCCCGGGACTAGCGGCGAGGGGTGAGCAGTTCTTC. The encoded protein is CATQAPGLAARGEQFF.

The gene calls are TRBV27 and TRBJ1-1; D gene ambiguous. CDR1 and CDR2 (germline): MNHEY, SMNVEV (reference sequence). Trimming left V 3 bases short and J 1 base short, with 6 bases between. The CDR3 extends over 13 amino acids. The CDR3 DNA reads TGTGCCAGCAGTTTTGGAGAGAACACTGAAGCTTTCTTT. Amino acids: CASSFGENTEAFF.

The chain uses TRBV3-1 (or the pseudogene TRBV3-2) and TRBJ1-2; 8 bases map to TRBD1. Trimming removed 4 bases from V and 4 bases from J; junction bases left unmatched: 8. This CDR3 has 15 amino acids. Germline V lookup: CDR1 LGHDT, CDR2 YNNKEL (reference sequence). The CDR3 coding sequence is TGTGCCAGCAGCCGACTAACAGGGGGTGGCTATGGCTACACCTTC. Amino acids: CASSRLTGGGYGYTF.

The rearrangement links TRBV29-1 to TRBJ1-6; 9 nucleotides align to TRBD1. After removal of 6 bases from V and 7 bases from J, the junction contained 4 bases not matched to a gene. CDR3 length: 13 amino acids. Looked up from germline, CDR1 is SQVTM and CDR2 is ANQGSEA. This CDR3 reads CSVGTGKNSPLHF. The CDR3 DNA sequence: TGCAGCGTGGGGACAGGGAAGAATTCACCCCTCCACTTT. The variable domain in full, completed from reference TRBV29-1 and TRBJ1-6, reads SAVISQKPSRDICQRGTSLTIQCQVDSQVTMMFWYRQQPGQSLTLIATANQGSEATYESGFVIDKFPISRPNLTFSTLTVSNMSPEDSSIYLCSVGTGKNSPLHFGNGTRLTVT.

The CDR3 DNA is TGTGCCAGCAGCGGGGGGACAGGGCTTGGCTACACCTTC. Encoded protein: CASSGGTGLGYTF. The chain couples TRBV9 to TRBJ1-2, with 9 bases fitting TRBD1. This CDR3 comprises 13 residues. The V gene's germline CDR1 is SGDLS and CDR2 YYNGEE. The trim removed 3 bases at V and 7 bases at J, leaving 4 bases unmatched. The whole variable domain, filled in from reference TRBV9 and TRBJ1-2, reads DSGVTQTPKHLITATGQRVTLRCSPRSGDLSVYWYQQSLDQGLQFLIQYYNGEERAKGNILERFSAQQFPDLHSELNLSSLELGDSALYFCASSGGTGLGYTFGSGTRLTVV.

This clone appeared once. The V call is TRBV6-1, the J call TRBJ1-4; 8 nucleotides match TRBD1. The CDR3 runs to 16 residues. Trimming cost V 3 bases and J 0 bases; bases outside gene matches: 3. Per the germline V gene, CDR1 is MNHNS and CDR2 is SASEGT. The CDR3: CASSDAQGATNEKLFF. For the CDR3, the DNA is TGTGCCAGCAGTGACGCACAGGGGGCAACTAATGAAAAACTGTTTTTT.

This clone was counted between two and nine times. The gene calls are TRBV24-1 and TRBJ1-1; D may be TRBD1 (5 bases). The germline V gene encodes CDR1 KGHDR and CDR2 SFDVKD. CDR3 length: 14 residues. With 9 bases removed from V and 1 base from J, the gap between germline ends came to 14 bases. The CDR3 nucleotides are TGTGCCACCCGACAGAGCCTGGGGAACACTGAAGCTTTCTTT. Translation gives CATRQSLGNTEAFF.

This chain joins TRBV28 and TRBJ2-3; 10 bases are shared with TRBD2. CDR1 is MDHEN and CDR2 is SYDVKM in the germline V gene. V lost 6 bases to trimming and J lost 4 bases; unmatched junction nucleotides: 19. This CDR3 has 19 residues. The CDR3 DNA follows: TGTGCCAGCAGCTTTCATAGTTTCAGAGCGGGAGGGTCCCCAGATACGCAGTATTTT. Amino acids: CASSFHSFRAGGSPDTQYF.

The V and J genes are TRBV12-5 and TRBJ1-5, with 8 bases that match TRBD1. Germline assignment: CDR1 LGHNT and CDR2 FRNRAP. This CDR3 contains 14 residues. The trim removed 1 base at V and 11 bases at J, leaving 7 bases unmatched. The DNA of the CDR3 is TGTGCTAGTGGTTTGGGACAGGGGAAATGGGCCCAGCATTTT. Its translation: CASGLGQGKWAQHF.

This clone was detected a few times. This chain joins TRBV12-5 and TRBJ2-5; maybe TRBD2 (5 bases). V was trimmed by 7 bases and J by 4 bases, leaving 16 bases between them. Germline CDR1 reads LGHNT; CDR2 reads FRNRAP. The CDR3 covers 14 residues. Here the CDR3 reads CASAPTGWGETQYF. DNA for the CDR3: TGTGCTAGTGCCCCGACGGGATGGGGAGAGACCCAGTACTTC.

The chain links TRBV10-3 to TRBJ1-1; 10 positions match TRBD1. Per germline, CDR1 ENHRY and CDR2 SYGVKD. V lost 4 bases and J lost 4; bases outside the gene matches: 6. This CDR3 region has 15 residues. DNA for the CDR3: TGTGCCATCAGTGTCCGGGACAGGGGATCCACTGAAGCTTTCTTT. Protein sequence: CAISVRDRGSTEAFF.

The rearrangement links TRBV7-2 to TRBJ2-7; possible D gene TRBD1, 6 bases. Germline lookup yields CDR1 SGHTA and CDR2 FQGNSA. The CDR3 is made up of 13 amino acids. Trimming took 5 bases from V and 2 from J, leaving 10 bases between them. The CDR3 loop is CASSDDRTYEQYF. The CDR3 DNA reads TGTGCCAGCAGCGATGACAGGACCTACGAGCAGTACTTC.

The V call is TRBV5-1, the J call TRBJ1-4; D is possibly TRBD1 (6 bases). V was shortened by 2 bases and J by 2 bases, with 13 bases between the two germline ends. This CDR3 spans 16 amino acids. Germline V CDR1 and CDR2: SGHRS, YFSETQ. CDR3 bases: TGCGCCAGCAGCTTAAGGGGGTTAGGGACTAATGAAAAACTGTTTTTT. Translation gives CASSLRGLGTNEKLFF.